This T cell receptor (beta chain) was sequenced during a study of Tregs in tolerant kidney transplant recipients. Study-wide points: Findings come from small patient numbers and require larger validation.

TCRdb keeps only in-frame clones here, not all; method: immunoSEQ multiplex PCR. The table shows roughly 14,000 clones, with more than 80% occurring only once. Thawed PBMCs were FACS-sorted into unstimulated CD4+CD25+CD127- regulatory T cells, CD4+CD25- non-regulatory cells, CD4 and CD8 cells. Comment on this clone: The target antigen is unknown.

Germline values: CDR1 SGHTA, CDR2 FQGNSA. V was cut by 2 bases and J by 4 bases, with 12 bases left in between. The CDR3 covers 15 residues. Sequenced sample: CD8+ T cells from blood. The gene calls are TRBV7-2 and TRBJ1-3; possible D gene TRBD1, 5 bases. The source of this sequence is a human donor in good health. Here the CDR3 DNA reads TGTGCCAGCAGCTTACCGATCGGGGCCGGAAACACCATATATTTT. Residues: CASSLPIGAGNTIYF.